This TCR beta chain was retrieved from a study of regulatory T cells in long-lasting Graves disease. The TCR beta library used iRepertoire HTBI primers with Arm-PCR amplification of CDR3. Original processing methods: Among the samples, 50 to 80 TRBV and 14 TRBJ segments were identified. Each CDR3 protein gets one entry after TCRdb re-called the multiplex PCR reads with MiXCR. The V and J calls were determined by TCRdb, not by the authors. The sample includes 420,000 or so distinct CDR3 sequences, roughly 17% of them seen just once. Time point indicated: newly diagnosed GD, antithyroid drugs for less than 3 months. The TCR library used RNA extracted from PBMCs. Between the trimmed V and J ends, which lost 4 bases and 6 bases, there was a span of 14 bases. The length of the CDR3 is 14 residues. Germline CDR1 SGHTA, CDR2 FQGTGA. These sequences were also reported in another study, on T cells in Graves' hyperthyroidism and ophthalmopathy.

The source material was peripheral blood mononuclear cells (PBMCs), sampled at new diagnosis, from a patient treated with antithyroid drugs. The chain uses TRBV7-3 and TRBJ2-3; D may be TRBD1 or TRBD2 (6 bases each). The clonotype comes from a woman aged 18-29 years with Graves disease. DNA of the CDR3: TGTGCCAGCAGCTCCGGGGGCGGAGGGGATACGCAGTATTTT. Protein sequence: CASSSGGGGDTQYF.